This is a list of T cell receptor beta chains from one sample in a study of CD8+CD57+ T cells in acquired aplastic anemia. TCRdb fed the reads into MiXCR, producing one record per CDR3 protein. This table has about 40,000 distinct CDR3 sequences, roughly 63% appearing once. The specimen sequenced was sorted CD4+, CD8+, or CD8+CD57+ T cells (not recorded which) from PBMCs. The receptors were sampled from a human donor with aplastic anemia. CDR3s include the opening cysteine and the closing phenylalanine or tryptophan. A D gene is named only where the DNA matches it firmly. Clone size, where shown, is once, few, many, or a class for clones that have expanded.

D gene	V gene	clone size	J gene	CDR3 DNA	CDR3 protein
NA	TRBV7-8	NA	TRBJ1-4	TGTGCCAGCAGCTTAGATGGAGGAAAACTGTTTTTT	CASSLDGGKLFF
TRBD1	TRBV9	many	TRBJ1-4	TGTGCCAGCAGCGTAGGGCAGGGGGCGCGGGAAAAACTGTTTTTT	CASSVGQGAREKLFF
NA	TRBV25-1	NA	TRBJ1-2	TGTGCCAGCAGTGAATCCGCACAGGTTTTCACCCGTGGCTACACCTTC	CASSESAQVFTRGYTF
NA	TRBV7-6	NA	TRBJ1-1	TGTGCCAGCAGCTTGGCAGGGATCACTGAAGCTTTCTTT	CASSLAGITEAFF
TRBD1	TRBV12-3/TRBV12-4	many	TRBJ1-4	TGTGCCAGCAGTGGGGGGACAGGGGGGGAAAAACTGTTTTTT	CASSGGTGGEKLFF
TRBD1	TRBV18	many	TRBJ1-2	TGTGCCAGCTCACCGACAGGGGATGGCTACACCTTC	CASSPTGDGYTF
NA	TRBV10-2	few	TRBJ1-2	TGCGCCAGCAGTGAGTCCGGGGGGACATCGTATGGCTACACCTTC	CASSESGGTSYGYTF
TRBD1	TRBV11-2	NA	TRBJ1-2	TGTGCCAGCAGCTCAAGATCGGGACAGGGGATCTATGGCTACACCTTC	CASSSRSGQGIYGYTF
TRBD1	TRBV19	once	TRBJ2-3	TGTGCCAGTAGCGACAGGGCAACAGATACGCAGTATTTT	CASSDRATDTQYF
NA	TRBV7-9	medium-sized	TRBJ2-7	TGTGCCAGCAGCTCGGGGCTGAACGAGCAGTACTTC	CASSSGLNEQYF
NA	TRBV29-1	NA	TRBJ2-3	TGCAGCGTTGCCAGGGGTAGTCCGACAGATACGCAGTATTTT	CSVARGSPTDTQYF
NA	TRBV20-1	NA	TRBJ1-1	TGCAGTGCCACGGGGACCAACATGAACACTGAAGCTTTCTTT	CSATGTNMNTEAFF
NA	TRBV30	NA	TRBJ2-3	TGTGCCTGGAACCTGGCGGGTCCCACAGATACGCAGTATTTT	CAWNLAGPTDTQYF
NA	TRBV24-1	NA	TRBJ2-3	TGTGCCACCAGTCCGAGGGGGAAGGCAGATACGCAGTATTTT	CATSPRGKADTQYF
TRBD1	TRBV29-1	NA	TRBJ1-2	TGCAGCGCGACACCGGACAGGGTCAAGGGCTACACCTTC	CSATPDRVKGYTF
NA	TRBV24-1	NA	TRBJ2-3	TGTGCCACCAGTGCTTTCAGGGAAGACACAGATACGCAGTATTTT	CATSAFREDTDTQYF
NA	TRBV29-1	NA	TRBJ2-7	TGCAGCGGTTCAGGCAGAAATTGGGGCGAGCAGTACTTC	CSGSGRNWGEQYF